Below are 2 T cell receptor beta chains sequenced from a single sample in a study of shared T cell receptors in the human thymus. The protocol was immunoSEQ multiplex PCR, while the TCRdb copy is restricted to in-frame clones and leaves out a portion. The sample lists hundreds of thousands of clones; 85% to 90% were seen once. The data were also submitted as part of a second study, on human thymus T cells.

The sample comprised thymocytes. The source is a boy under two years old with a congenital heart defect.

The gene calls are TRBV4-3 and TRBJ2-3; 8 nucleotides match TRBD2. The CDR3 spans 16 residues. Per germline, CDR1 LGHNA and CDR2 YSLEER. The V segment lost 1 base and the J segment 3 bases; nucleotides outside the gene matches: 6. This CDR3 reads CASSQAGSGSTDTQYF. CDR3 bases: TGCGCCAGCAGCCAAGCGGGGAGCGGGAGTACAGATACGCAGTATTTT.

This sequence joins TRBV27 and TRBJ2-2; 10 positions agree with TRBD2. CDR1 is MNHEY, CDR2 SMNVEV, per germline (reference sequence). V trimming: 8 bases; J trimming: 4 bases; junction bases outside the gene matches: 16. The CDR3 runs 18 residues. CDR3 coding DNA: TGTGCCAGCGGTCCGGGACTAGCGTGCAACATTTCCACCGGGGAGCTGTTTTTT. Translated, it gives CASGPGLACNISTGELFF.